This T cell receptor beta chain was identified during a study of cytomegalovirus exposure and HLA in healthy donors. Notes on the study in general: Solely CMV serostatus was available to characterize immune exposure. Later analysis showed TCR association rates varying by HLA locus, highest for DRB1 and lowest for HLA-C. Reportedly, cytomegalovirus status was diagnosed with high sensitivity and specificity.

The PCR was carried out with 60 Vbeta primers and 13 Jbeta primers. Using immunoSEQ multiplex PCR, the repertoire was profiled, and TCRdb retains in-frame clones only, with some absent. Of over 100,000 clones in the sample, around 84% are singletons; the top ten hold around 23%. As to this clone: Its antigen is currently unknown.

With 3 bases clipped from V and 6 bases from J, the junction kept 7 bases outside the gene matches. Germline V gene data show CDR1 as WNHNN and CDR2 as SYGVQD (reference sequence). This CDR3 is 15 amino acids long. The rearrangement joins TRBV10-1 to TRBJ2-2; 7 bases line up with TRBD2. The clonotype was recovered from a young man in good health and CMV-seropositive. The specimen was PBMCs. The chain's CDR3 is CASSDLRGIPGELFF. CDR3 coding DNA: TGCGCCAGCAGTGATCTGCGGGGGATCCCCGGGGAGCTGTTTTTT.